The rows below give T cell receptor beta chains drawn from one sample of a study of technical replicates of blood from a few donors. Some clones are missing from TCRdb's copy, which holds only in-frame ones; the method was immunoSEQ multiplex PCR. Of some 80,000 clones in the sample, under 95% are singletons; the top ten hold 0.27%. The sample comprised T cells isolated from PBMCs. Receptors originate from a human donor in good health. Each CDR3 is given without its conserved first and last residue.

j_gene	v_gene	CDR3aa
TRBJ2-7	TRBV7-9	ASSSLQLPGGYEQY
TRBJ2-1	TRBV14	ASSRRLAGDEQF
TRBJ2-1	TRBV15	ATSPRLAGTSYNEQF
TRBJ2-2	TRBV4-1	ASSQVLAGVRVGELF
TRBJ2-5	TRBV5-1	ASSLGADRSETQY
TRBJ2-5	TRBV5-4	ASSLRGGSGQETQY
TRBJ2-2	TRBV7-8	ASSLSRADNTGELF
TRBJ2-7	TRBV4-1	ASSQAPGSPYEQY
TRBJ1-4	TRBV5-6	ASSSSGTGVEKLF
TRBJ1-2	TRBV5-4	ASRSTGYKLYGYT
TRBJ2-1	TRBV6-5	ASSYAHRTANNEQF
TRBJ1-5	TRBV6-5	ASSPHSGQPQH
TRBJ2-7	TRBV25-1	ASSDWDRVEQY
TRBJ2-1	TRBV13	ASSSSGVLYNEQF
TRBJ1-2	TRBV5-1	ASSLERDTYGYT
TRBJ2-2	TRBV19	ASSIRANTGELF
TRBJ2-3	TRBV4-1	ASSQDGARPTSDTQY
TRBJ1-1	TRBV2	ASRRQGATEAF
TRBJ2-5	TRBV5-6	ASSSQMTGGETQY
TRBJ1-2	TRBV5-5	ASIVDATGGPYGYT
TRBJ1-5	TRBV4-1	ASSQRGGTYSNQPQH
TRBJ2-1	TRBV4-1	ASREGRGGRGEQF
-	TRBV5-1	ASSEGQTQY
TRBJ2-1	TRBV4-2	ASSQVASGVHEQF
TRBJ2-7	TRBV6-1	ASIATREQY
TRBJ1-5	TRBV28	ASSLSFSGGSNQPQH
TRBJ2-7	TRBV7-9	ASSPNSEQY
TRBJ1-1	TRBV5-1	ASSLQGDTEAF
TRBJ1-1	TRBV11-2	ASSPRLSTEAF
TRBJ2-1	TRBV28	ASSSTSGGSYNEQF
TRBJ2-7	TRBV6-1	ASSEMSLTYEQY
TRBJ2-1	TRBV12-5	ASGLVPPGEQF
TRBJ1-5	TRBV7-9	ASSLDRVRPQH
TRBJ1-1	TRBV30	AWDSGANTEAF
TRBJ1-4	TRBV28	ATAASGTGDEKLF
TRBJ2-1	TRBV28	ASSFGAEGSLLYNEQF